The T cell receptor (beta chain) described here comes from a study of cytomegalovirus exposure and HLA in healthy donors. Looking at the study overall: A preliminary data release comprised 80 million to 95 million unique TCRs obtained from HLA-typed donors. Study-wide results and caveats: DRB1 had the most TCR associations and HLA-C the fewest, a later analysis found, with rates varying by HLA locus. CMV serostatus alone was available as immune exposure information.

PCR involved 60 Vbeta and 13 Jbeta primers. Profiled with immunoSEQ multiplex PCR; TCRdb holds only in-frame clones, not every one. Of 150,000 to 200,000 clones in the sample, 80% to 85% are singletons; the top ten hold roughly 2%. This clone was recorded once. Its antigen remains unknown. V lost 5 bases and J lost 4; bases outside the gene matches: 2. In germline, CDR1 is SGHVS, CDR2 FQNEAQ. The CDR3 spans 13 residues. The clonotype originates from a woman aged 30 to 39 in good health and CMV-seronegative. The sequenced sample was PBMCs. The chain has TRBV7-8 and TRBJ1-2; 9 nucleotides match TRBD1. CDR3 sequence reads: CASSQTGGYGYTF. The CDR3 nucleotides read TGTGCCAGCAGCCAGACAGGGGGCTATGGCTACACCTTC.